This TCR beta chain emerged from a study of T cell changes during pregnancy in multiple sclerosis (dated by TCRdb to between 2018 and 2021). Background on the whole study: In women with multiple sclerosis, the researchers looked at how the T cell repertoire shifted as pregnancy progressed.

Notes on this clone: Its antigen has not been determined. Base qualities were left out, and no much larger clone turns up one base away.

According to the germline V gene, CDR1 reads SGHDT and CDR2 reads YYEEEE. From the cysteine up to the phenylalanine, the CDR3 has a length of 14 residues. Of the read, only the CDR3 DNA is kept; its 42 bases are in frame from base 1. Trimming removed 4 bases from V and 9 bases from J; the gene matches leave 9 bases unexplained. Libraries were constructed by the immunoSEQ multiplex PCR assay. This is the immuneACCESS table as TCRdb keeps it, with only in-frame sequences that have V and J called. A part of the clones is gone; compared with another copy, unresolved V genes explain less than half, and the rest is unexplained. This sample comprises over 15,000 clones, 88% of them detected only once. The top ten constitute 4.5% to 7% of the sample.

Here the sequenced sample was CD8+ T cells from peripheral blood mononuclear cells, taken after pregnancy. The chain is encoded by TRBV5-6 joined to TRBJ1-5; 8 central bases correspond to TRBD1. This receptor was identified in a female donor in good health, enrolled as a control in a pregnancy study. The CDR3 protein sequence reads: CASSGTGGGTPQHF. In nucleotides, the sequence is TGTGCCAGCAGCGGGACAGGAGGGGGAACGCCCCAGCATTTT.